This TCR beta chain comes out of a study of blood T cells in healthy people across ages. The study's findings and limits: Older individuals had lower TCR beta diversity per million T cells (the decline was roughly linear). Naive T cell percentage and TCR beta diversity correlated strongly. When one million T cells were used, diversity estimates were thought to be underestimates.

V shed 4 bases and J 0 bases; nucleotides not matched to a gene: 7. CDR3 size: 16 residues. From germline, CDR1 is ENHRY and CDR2 SYGVKD. In the case of this clonotype: Its antigen is not identified.

Using a J-beta primer mix together with a sample-barcoded 5' primer, a second PCR was run for roughly 7 to 12 cycles. TCRdb reprocessed the 5' RACE reads via MiXCR and lists one record per CDR3 protein. The data hold roughly 800,000 distinct CDR3 sequences, with 58% observed a single time. In each sample, at least 6 million PBMCs were isolated. The sample consisted of blood. This TCR was sampled from a man aged 25-45 years in good health. V usage is TRBV10-3 and J usage is TRBJ2-7, with 9 bases matching TRBD2. CDR3 sequence reads: CAISATSGRLSYEQYF. DNA of the CDR3: TGTGCCATCAGTGCGACTAGCGGCCGTCTCTCCTACGAGCAGTACTTC.